This T cell receptor beta chain was sequenced in a study of T cell clonality in common variable immunodeficiency (dated by TCRdb to the mid-2010s). The V and J ends are trimmed by 5 bases and 4 bases, leaving 14 bases between them. From the cysteine through the phenylalanine, the CDR3 covers 15 amino acids. The DNA covers only part of the CDR3, 36 bases in frame from base 1. The germline V gene (reference sequence) provides CDR1 LNHDA and CDR2 SQIVND. Most CVID patients and most healthy controls were of Caucasian heritage. From each donor, 5 to 8 ml of heparinized peripheral whole blood was collected. TCRbeta CDR3 repertoires were sequenced from genomic DNA of adults with common variable immune deficiency (CVID) and healthy adult controls. The control group comprised approximately 22 healthy adult volunteers, approximately 12 female and 10 or so male, aged roughly 20 to 66 years with a mean age of around 37. Diluted blood was density-centrifuged over Hypaque 1077 or Ficoll-Paque to isolate peripheral blood mononuclear cells. Genomic DNA was extracted from unsorted mononuclear cells by Qiagen column purification or by a centrifugation-based method.

For sequencing input, CVID and control samples contributed equivalent amounts of genomic DNA. For every sample, a 60 bp segment covering the rearranged TCRbeta CDR3 region was amplified and then sequenced. The immunoSEQ assay, a bias-corrected multiplex PCR combined with high-throughput sequencing, was used to amplify TCRbeta. The original methods were these. Every unique nucleotide sequence was considered a clone and was annotated with V, D and J genes, copy number and frequency. Sequences were labeled productive if in frame, and non-productive if out of frame or containing stop codons. As previously described, clonality was computed from Shannon's entropy. Mean CDR3 Kyte-Doolittle hydropathy was derived from the predicted amino acid sequences of productive clones. Scaled V gene usage was hierarchically clustered using Manhattan distance and complete linkage with the R hclust function. Sharing of clones by CDR3 amino acid sequence was evaluated by resampling 12 repertoires per group over 100 rounds. The repertoires were searched for over 60 published EBV-specific TCRbeta sequences and fewer than 250 published CMV-specific TCRbeta sequences. A couple of CVID samples yielding fewer than 10,000 sequences were excluded from analysis, leaving approximately 46 CVID repertoires. TCRdb holds this immuneACCESS table with in-frame rearrangements only. Some clones are missing; in checked studies, unresolved V genes explain under half, and the rest has no known cause. Clone size and the V and J calls come from that table; the DNA yielded D and trimming. This sample shows under 45,000 clones, and none of them turns up only once. The ten biggest clones cover about 3.6% of the sample.

Broad study findings and their caveats: TCRbeta clonality was higher in CVID subjects than in healthy controls (t-test p = 0.018), and the increase was most characteristic of about a third of subjects. CVID TCRbeta sequences were reported to have fewer deletions and N-nucleotide insertions and to lack highly modified clones with 13 or more V deletions. The authors noted that sequencing repertoires of T cell subpopulations would be needed to clarify what caused the increased clonality in CVID. Differences among patients in the CVID cohort limited the correlations between repertoire features and clinical complications. Fewer TCRbeta clones were shared among CVID subjects than among healthy controls (p < 0.0001). Even though DNA input was the same, control samples had an average of around 82,000 unique sequences each, compared with some 32,000 in CVID samples.

This clone was recorded a few times. Its antigen is unknown. The observed sequence ends 3 residues before the CDR3 terminus, with the missing tail filled in from the germline J gene. Sequencing input: peripheral blood mononuclear cells. This receptor chain uses TRBV19 and TRBJ1-4; the D gene is possibly TRBD1, with 5 bases matching. The receptor's source is a person aged 18 to 75 in good health. The covered CDR3 bases are TGTGCCAGTAGTGTCTTGGAGGGGCTTAATGAAAAA. Its protein product is CASSVLEGLNEK. From start to end, the CDR3 is CASSVLEGLNEKLFF.